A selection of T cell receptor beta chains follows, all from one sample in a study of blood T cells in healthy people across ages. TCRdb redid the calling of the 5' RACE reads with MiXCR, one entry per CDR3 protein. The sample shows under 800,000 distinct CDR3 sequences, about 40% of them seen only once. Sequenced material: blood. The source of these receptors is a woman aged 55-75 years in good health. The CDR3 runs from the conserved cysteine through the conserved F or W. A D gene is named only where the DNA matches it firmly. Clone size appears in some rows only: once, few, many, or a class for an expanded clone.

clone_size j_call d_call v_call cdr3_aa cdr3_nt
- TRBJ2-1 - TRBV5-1 CASSPENPHNEQFF TGCGCCAGCAGTCCAGAAAATCCCCACAATGAGCAGTTCTTC
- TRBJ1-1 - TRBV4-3 CASSQDYTRTEAFF TGCGCCAGCAGCCAAGATTATACGCGAACTGAAGCTTTCTTT
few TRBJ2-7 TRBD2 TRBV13 CASSFGTSGRTYEQYF TGTGCCAGCAGCTTCGGTACTAGCGGGAGAACCTACGAGCAGTACTTC
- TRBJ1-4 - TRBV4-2 CVSSLGGLTNEKLFF TGTGTCAGCAGCCTCGGGGGACTCACGAATGAAAAACTGTTTTTT
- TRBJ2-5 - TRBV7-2 CASTWRRDNEQYF TGTGCCAGCACCTGGAGGAGAGACAATGAGCAGTACTTC
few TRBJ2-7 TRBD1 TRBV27 CASSLLGQASSYEQYF TGTGCCAGCAGTTTACTGGGACAGGCCAGCTCCTACGAGCAGTACTTC
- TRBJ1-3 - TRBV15 CATSRGAGDANTIYF TGTGCCACCAGCAGAGGGGCGGGAGATGCGAACACCATATATTTT
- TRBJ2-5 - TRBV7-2 CASSVRTGDEQYF TGTGCCAGCAGCGTCCGGACCGGTGATGAGCAGTACTTC
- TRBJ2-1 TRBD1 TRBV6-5 CASSLMTGATSSSYNEQFF TGTGCCAGCAGCTTAATGACAGGGGCGACTTCAAGCTCCTACAATGAGCAGTTCTTC
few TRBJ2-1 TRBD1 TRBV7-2 CASSPKGQGLKQFF TGTGCCAGCAGCCCAAAAGGACAGGGGTTGAAGCAGTTCTTC
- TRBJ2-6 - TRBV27 CASSGDRSSGANVLTF TGTGCCAGCAGTGGAGACAGAAGCTCTGGGGCCAACGTCCTGACTTTC
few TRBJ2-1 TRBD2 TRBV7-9 CASSLEGGLAGNEQFF TGTGCCAGCAGCTTAGAAGGAGGACTAGCGGGCAATGAGCAGTTCTTC
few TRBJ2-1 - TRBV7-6 CASSLRVRPNEQFF TGTGCCAGCAGCTTAAGGGTTAGACCCAATGAGCAGTTCTTC
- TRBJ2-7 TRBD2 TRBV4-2 CASSQDELAGVYNEQYF TGTGCCAGCAGCCAAGATGAGCTAGCGGGAGTCTACAATGAGCAGTACTTC
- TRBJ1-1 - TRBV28 CASSPPGAGEDTEAFF TGTGCCAGCAGTCCCCCCGGCGCAGGGGAAGACACTGAAGCTTTCTTT
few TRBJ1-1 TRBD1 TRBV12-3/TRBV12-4 CASALGTAEAFF TGTGCCAGCGCGCTCGGGACAGCTGAAGCTTTCTTT
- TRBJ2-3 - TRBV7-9 CASSLVGGSEDTQYF TGTGCCAGCAGCTTAGTTGGGGGATCGGAAGATACGCAGTATTTT
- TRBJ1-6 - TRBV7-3 CASSLDSAGNSPLHF TGTGCCAGCAGCTTAGATAGCGCGGGAAATTCACCCCTCCACTTT
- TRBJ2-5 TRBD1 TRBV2 CASSEWRTGPKTQYF TGTGCCAGCAGTGAATGGCGGACAGGGCCGAAGACCCAGTACTTC
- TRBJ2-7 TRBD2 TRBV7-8 CASSLSAGGVEQYF TGTGCCAGCAGCTTATCCGCGGGAGGGGTCGAGCAGTACTTC
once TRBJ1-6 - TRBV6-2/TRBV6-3 CASSYQPVNSPLHF TGTGCCAGCAGTTACCAGCCTGTTAATTCACCCCTCCACTTT
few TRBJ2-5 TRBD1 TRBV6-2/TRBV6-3 CASTAQGQGVETQYF TGTGCCAGCACCGCTCAAGGACAGGGGGTTGAGACCCAGTACTTC
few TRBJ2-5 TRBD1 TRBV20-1 CSARGQGHPETQYF TGCAGTGCCAGAGGACAGGGTCACCCAGAGACCCAGTACTTC
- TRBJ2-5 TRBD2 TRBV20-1 CSAAPGLARGETQYF TGCAGTGCGGCCCCGGGACTAGCGAGGGGTGAGACCCAGTACTTC
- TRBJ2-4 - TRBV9 CASSEGIDYEAYF TGTGCCAGCAGCGAGGGGATCGATTACGAGGCGTACTTC
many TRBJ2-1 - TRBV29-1 CSVTTGTTYNEQFF TGCAGCGTCACGACCGGGACAACCTACAATGAGCAGTTCTTC
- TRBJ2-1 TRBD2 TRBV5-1 CASSLGGTSGGYNEQFF TGCGCCAGCAGCTTGGGGGGCACTAGCGGGGGCTACAATGAGCAGTTCTTC
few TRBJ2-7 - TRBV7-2 CASSPMFGEQYF TGTGCCAGCAGCCCCATGTTCGGTGAGCAGTACTTC
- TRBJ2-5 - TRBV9 CASSLDFTETQYF TGTGCCAGCAGCCTGGACTTTACAGAGACCCAGTACTTC
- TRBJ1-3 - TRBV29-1 CSVEDKTGRGRNTIYF TGCAGCGTTGAAGATAAGACAGGCCGAGGTAGAAACACCATATATTTT
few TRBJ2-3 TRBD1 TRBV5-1 CASSLSSRTGSTTDTQYF TGCGCCAGCAGCTTATCTTCCCGGACAGGTTCGACCACAGATACGCAGTATTTT
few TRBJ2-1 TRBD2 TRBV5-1 CASTGSGRVHNEQFF TGCGCCAGCACCGGGAGCGGGAGGGTCCACAATGAGCAGTTCTTC
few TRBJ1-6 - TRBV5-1 CASSYRQSGTSPLHF TGCGCCAGCAGCTACAGACAGTCCGGTACTTCACCCCTCCACTTT
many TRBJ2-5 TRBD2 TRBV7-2 CASTQLAGIETQYF TGTGCCAGCACCCAACTAGCGGGAATAGAGACCCAGTACTTC
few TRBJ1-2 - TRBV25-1 CASSDIKDGYTF TGTGCCAGCAGTGACATAAAGGATGGCTACACCTTC
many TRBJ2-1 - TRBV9 CASSVEGNEQFF TGTGCCAGCAGCGTAGAGGGGAATGAGCAGTTCTTC
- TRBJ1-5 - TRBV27 CASSSAGTQHF TGTGCCAGCAGTTCGGCTGGGACCCAGCATTTT
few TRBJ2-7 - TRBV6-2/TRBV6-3 CASSFRAGGEQYF TGTGCCAGCAGCTTCAGGGCAGGAGGCGAGCAGTACTTC
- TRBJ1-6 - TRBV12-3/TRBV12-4 CASSGQFNSPLHF TGTGCCAGCAGTGGACAGTTTAATTCACCCCTCCACTTT
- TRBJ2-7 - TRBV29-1 CSVETDYEQYF TGCAGCGTTGAAACCGACTACGAGCAGTACTTC
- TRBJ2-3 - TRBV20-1 CSASRVKTDTQYF TGCAGTGCTAGTAGGGTCAAAACAGATACGCAGTATTTT
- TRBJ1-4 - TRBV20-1 CSASSGLTNEKLFF TGCAGTGCTAGTTCAGGGCTAACTAATGAAAAACTGTTTTTT
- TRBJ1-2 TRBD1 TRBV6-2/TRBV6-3 CASSFPGQGIEGYTF TGTGCCAGCAGTTTCCCGGGACAGGGAATTGAGGGCTACACCTTC
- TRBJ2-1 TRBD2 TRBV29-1 CSVVRLAGGPPSYTEQFF TGCAGCGTTGTAAGGCTAGCGGGAGGGCCTCCCTCTTACACTGAGCAGTTCTTC
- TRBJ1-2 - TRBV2 CASRGDGGYTF TGTGCCAGCAGAGGGGACGGGGGCTACACCTTC
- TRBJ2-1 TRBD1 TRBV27 CASSLSSRTGNNEQFF TGTGCCAGCAGTTTATCATCCCGGACAGGGAACAATGAGCAGTTCTTC
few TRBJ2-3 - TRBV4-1 CASSQDQDGTQYF TGCGCCAGCAGCCAAGATCAGGACGGTACGCAGTATTTT
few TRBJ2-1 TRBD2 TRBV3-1 CASSGPGLTVSYNEQFF TGTGCCAGCAGTGGACCGGGACTAACGGTTAGTTACAATGAGCAGTTCTTC
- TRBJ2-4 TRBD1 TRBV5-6 CASSDRDAKNIQYF TGTGCCAGCAGCGACAGGGACGCCAAAAACATTCAGTACTTC
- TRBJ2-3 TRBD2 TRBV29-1 CSAGRLAGETQYF TGCAGCGCAGGCCGACTAGCGGGAGAAACGCAGTATTTT
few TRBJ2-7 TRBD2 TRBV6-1 CASSERGAGFNYEQYF TGTGCCAGCAGTGAAAGGGGAGCGGGGTTTAATTACGAGCAGTACTTC
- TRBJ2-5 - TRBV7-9 CASSPRGGTVAETQYF TGTGCCAGCAGCCCTAGGGGGGGGACAGTCGCAGAGACCCAGTACTTC
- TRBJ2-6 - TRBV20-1 CSASPYGGGQNTGANVLTF TGCAGTGCTAGTCCCTATGGGGGGGGCCAAAACACTGGGGCCAACGTCCTGACTTTC
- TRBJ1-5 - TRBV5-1 CTSSLSGDTSNQPQHF TGCACCAGCAGCCTGTCTGGGGACACTAGCAATCAGCCCCAGCATTTT